This record looks at one T cell receptor (beta chain) sequence and its context. The target antigen is unknown. Sample treatment: about 20 received Ad26.COV2.S at low or high dose, single or two shots; several received placebo; per-sample allocation not given. All samples were drawn on day 63, counting from the first vaccine or placebo injection. An 18-55-year-old adult in Boston served as donor. The method was immunoSEQ multiplex PCR; TCRdb's version includes in-frame clones alone and lacks a portion of them. The sample holds over 450,000 clones, roughly 87% seen once. This record comes from a study of Ad26.COV2.S vaccination and SARS-CoV-2 variants. As for the study in general: Ad26.COV2.S given intramuscularly, once or twice 56 days apart. Study results and limitations: Breadth of non-spike TCRs did not differ between vaccinees and placebo recipients.

The origin of this receptor is a person aged 18 to 65 who received the Ad26.COV2.S COVID-19 vaccine or a placebo. The specimen was peripheral blood, collected in a trial of Ad26.COV2.S vaccine versus placebo.

The CDR3 loop is CAYSGGGSLETQYF. In DNA, the CDR3 is TGTGCCTATAGCGGGGGGGGCTCGTTAGAGACCCAGTACTTC. The chain has TRBV30 and TRBJ2-5, with 11 bases lining up with TRBD2. CDR3 size: 14 residues. Germline V gives CDR1 GTSNPN, CDR2 SVGIG (reference sequence). The V and J ends lost 7 bases and 4 bases, in that order; junction bases with no gene match: 8.